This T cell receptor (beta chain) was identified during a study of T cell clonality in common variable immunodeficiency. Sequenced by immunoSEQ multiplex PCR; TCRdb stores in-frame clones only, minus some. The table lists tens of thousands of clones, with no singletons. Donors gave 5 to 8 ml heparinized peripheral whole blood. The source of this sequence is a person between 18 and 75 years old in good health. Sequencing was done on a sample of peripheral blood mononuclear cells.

The sequenced part of the CDR3 DNA is TGTGCCAGCAGCGTTCCGGGACTTCTCACAGATACG. Translation gives CASSVPGLLTDT. The CDR3, in full, reads CASSVPGLLTDTQYF. This chain uses TRBV11-3 with TRBJ2-3, with a tentative D call TRBD2 (6 bases). The read halts 3 residues ahead of the CDR3 end, with the missing end drawn from the germline J gene. Looked up from germline, CDR1 is SGHNT and CDR2 is YENEEA. The CDR3 runs to 15 residues. Trimming stripped 5 bases from V and 2 bases from J, with 14 bases between. Variable domain in full (rest from reference TRBV11-3 and TRBJ2-3): EAGVVQSPRYKIIEKKQPVAFWCNPISGHNTLYWYLQNLGQGPELLIRYENEEAVDDSQLPKDRFSAERLKGVDSTLKIQPAELGDSAVYLCASSVPGLLTDTQYFGPGTRLTVL.